This paragraph covers one T cell receptor (beta chain) sequence. What this receptor recognizes is not known. Base qualities were left out, and no much larger clone turns up one base away. The data were taken from a study of T cell changes during pregnancy in multiple sclerosis (dated by TCRdb to the late 2010s). In terms of the full investigation: The study examined how the T cell repertoire changed over the course of pregnancy in women with multiple sclerosis.

The germline V gene (reference sequence) provides CDR1 MNHEY and CDR2 SMNVEV. The CDR3 runs 14 amino acids, cysteine and phenylalanine included. Of all the DNA, just the CDR3 is kept, 42 bases in frame from base 1. V is shortened by 2 bases, J by 1 base, and the region joining them spans 8 bases. The protocol used for the library was the immunoSEQ multiplex PCR assay. Imported from immuneACCESS, the table was reduced by TCRdb to in-frame sequences with V and J called. These copies leave out some clones; in studies compared against another copy, an unresolved V gene accounts for under half, and the cause of the remainder is not known. A total of 30,000 or so clones appear in this sample, around 90% of them only once. 9.5% to 10% of the sample goes to the ten largest clones.

The V and J segments used are TRBV27 and TRBJ1-1, and possibly TRBD1, on 6 matching bases. The source material was CD8+ T cells from peripheral blood mononuclear cells, sampled in the first trimester of pregnancy. The source of this sequence is a female donor with multiple sclerosis, enrolled in a pregnancy study. CDR3 region: CASSLAGANTEAFF. The DNA sequence follows: TGTGCCAGCAGTTTAGCAGGGGCGAACACTGAAGCTTTCTTT.